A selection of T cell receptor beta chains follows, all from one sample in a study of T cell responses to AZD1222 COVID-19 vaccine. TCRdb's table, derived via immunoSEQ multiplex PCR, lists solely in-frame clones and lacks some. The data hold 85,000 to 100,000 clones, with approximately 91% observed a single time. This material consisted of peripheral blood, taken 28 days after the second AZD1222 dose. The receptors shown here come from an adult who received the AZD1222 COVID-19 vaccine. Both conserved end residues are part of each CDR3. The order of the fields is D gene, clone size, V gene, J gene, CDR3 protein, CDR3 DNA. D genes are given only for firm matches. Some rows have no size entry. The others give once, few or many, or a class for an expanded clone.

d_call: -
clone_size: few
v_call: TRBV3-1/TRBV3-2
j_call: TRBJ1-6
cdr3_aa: CASSQVFSPLHF
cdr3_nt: TGTGCCAGCAGCCAAGTTTTCTCACCCCTCCACTTT

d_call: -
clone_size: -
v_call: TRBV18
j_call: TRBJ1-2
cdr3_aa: CASSPDWGVAHGYTF
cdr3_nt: TGTGCCAGCTCACCGGATTGGGGGGTGGCCCATGGCTACACCTTC

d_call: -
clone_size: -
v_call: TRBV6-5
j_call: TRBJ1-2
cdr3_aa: CASSYYPGDYGYTF
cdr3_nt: TGTGCCAGCAGTTACTACCCCGGGGACTATGGCTACACCTTC

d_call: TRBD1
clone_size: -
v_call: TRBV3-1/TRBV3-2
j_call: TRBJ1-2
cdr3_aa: CASRAGGRYGYTF
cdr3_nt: TGTGCCAGCAGGGCAGGGGGACGGTATGGCTACACCTTC

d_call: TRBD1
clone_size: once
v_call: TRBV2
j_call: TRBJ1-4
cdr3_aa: CASSGDRGSEKLFF
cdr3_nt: TGTGCCAGCAGTGGGGACAGGGGCTCTGAAAAACTGTTTTTT

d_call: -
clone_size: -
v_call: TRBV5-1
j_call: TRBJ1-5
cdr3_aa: CASSLEGRNNQPQHF
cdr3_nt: TGCGCCAGCAGCTTGGAAGGCAGAAACAATCAGCCCCAGCATTTT

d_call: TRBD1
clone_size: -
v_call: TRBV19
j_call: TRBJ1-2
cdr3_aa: CASSTPGGADYGYTF
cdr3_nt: TGTGCCAGTAGTACCCCAGGGGGCGCGGACTATGGCTACACCTTC

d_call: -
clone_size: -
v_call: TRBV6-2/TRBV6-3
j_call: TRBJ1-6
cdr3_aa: CASSYGRLGGYNSPLHF
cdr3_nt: TGTGCCAGCAGTTACGGCCGATTAGGGGGGTATAATTCACCCCTCCACTTT

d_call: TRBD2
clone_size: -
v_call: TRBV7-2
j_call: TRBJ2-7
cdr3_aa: CASSHQGLAGPDF
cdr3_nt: TGTGCCAGCAGCCACCAGGGACTAGCGGGACCGGACTTC

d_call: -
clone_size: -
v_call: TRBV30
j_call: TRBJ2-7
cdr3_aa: CAWSVKVKVGEQYF
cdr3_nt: TGTGCCTGGAGTGTAAAAGTAAAAGTGGGGGAGCAGTACTTC

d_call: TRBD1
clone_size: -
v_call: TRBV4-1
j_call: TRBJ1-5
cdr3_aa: CASSHGQVNSNQPQHF
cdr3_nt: TGCGCCAGCAGCCACGGACAGGTCAATAGCAATCAGCCCCAGCATTTT

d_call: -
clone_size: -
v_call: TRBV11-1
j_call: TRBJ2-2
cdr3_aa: CASSFWNTGELFF
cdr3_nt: TGTGCCAGCAGCTTTTGGAACACCGGGGAGCTGTTTTTT

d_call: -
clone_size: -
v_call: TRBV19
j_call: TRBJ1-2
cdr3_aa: CASSIPELYGYTF
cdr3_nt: TGTGCCAGTAGTATCCCAGAACTCTATGGCTACACCTTC

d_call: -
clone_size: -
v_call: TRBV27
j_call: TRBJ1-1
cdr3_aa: CASSLEMNTEAFF
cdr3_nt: TGTGCCAGCAGCTTAGAGATGAACACTGAAGCTTTCTTT

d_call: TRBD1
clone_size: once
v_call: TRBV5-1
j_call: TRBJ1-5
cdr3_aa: CASSLGQGGQPQHF
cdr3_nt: TGCGCCAGCAGCTTGGGACAGGGAGGCCAGCCCCAGCATTTT

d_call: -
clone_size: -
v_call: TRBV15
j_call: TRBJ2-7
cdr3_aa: CATSRVGGNTYEQYF
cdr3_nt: TGTGCCACCAGCAGAGTTGGGGGAAATACCTACGAGCAGTACTTC

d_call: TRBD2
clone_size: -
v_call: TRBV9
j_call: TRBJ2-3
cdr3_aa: CASSVGTSGAGTDTQYF
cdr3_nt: TGTGCCAGCAGCGTAGGCACTAGCGGGGCTGGCACAGATACGCAGTATTTT

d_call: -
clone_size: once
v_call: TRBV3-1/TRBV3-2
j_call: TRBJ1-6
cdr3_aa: CASSQSPSASYNSPLHF
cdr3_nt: TGTGCCAGCAGCCAAAGTCCCAGTGCATCCTATAATTCACCCCTCCACTTT

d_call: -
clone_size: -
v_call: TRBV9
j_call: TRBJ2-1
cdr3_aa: CASSVQPGLSSNEQFF
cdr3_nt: TGTGCCAGCAGCGTACAACCGGGACTGTCTAGTAATGAGCAGTTCTTC

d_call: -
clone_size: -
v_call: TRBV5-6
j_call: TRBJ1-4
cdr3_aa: CASSFGGVEKLFF
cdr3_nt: TGTGCCAGCAGCTTTGGCGGGGTGGAAAAACTGTTTTTT

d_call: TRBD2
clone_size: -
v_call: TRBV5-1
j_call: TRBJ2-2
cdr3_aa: CASSLALAGVFTGELFF
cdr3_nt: TGCGCCAGCAGCTTGGCTTTAGCGGGGGTGTTCACCGGGGAGCTGTTTTTT

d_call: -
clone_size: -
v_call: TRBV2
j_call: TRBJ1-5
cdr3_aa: CASSEEGGHDQPQHF
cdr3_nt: TGTGCCAGCAGTGAGGAGGGGGGACATGATCAGCCCCAGCATTTT

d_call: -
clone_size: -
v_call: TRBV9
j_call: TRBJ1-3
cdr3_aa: CASSPQRDSGNTIYF
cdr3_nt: TGTGCCAGCAGCCCCCAGCGGGACTCTGGAAACACCATATATTTT

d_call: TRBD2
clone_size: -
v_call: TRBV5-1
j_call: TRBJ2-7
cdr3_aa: CASSPAGGATYEQYF
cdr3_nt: TGCGCCAGCAGCCCCGCGGGGGGGGCCACCTACGAGCAGTACTTC

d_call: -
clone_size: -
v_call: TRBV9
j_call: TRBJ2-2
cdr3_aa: CASSVGQIEGELFF
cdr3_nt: TGTGCCAGCAGCGTAGGACAAATCGAGGGGGAGCTGTTTTTT

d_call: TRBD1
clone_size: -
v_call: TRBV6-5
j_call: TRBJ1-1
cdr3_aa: CASSSGGLGNTEAFF
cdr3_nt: TGTGCCAGCAGTTCAGGGGGGCTAGGGAACACTGAAGCTTTCTTT

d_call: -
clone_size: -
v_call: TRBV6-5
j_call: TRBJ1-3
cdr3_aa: CASRGGVSGNTIYF
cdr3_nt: TGTGCCAGCCGGGGGGGGGTCTCTGGAAACACCATATATTTT

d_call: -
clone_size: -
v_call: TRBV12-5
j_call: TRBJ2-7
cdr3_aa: CASGLVHGRTYEQYF
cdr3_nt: TGTGCTAGTGGTTTGGTACATGGCAGAACCTACGAGCAGTACTTC

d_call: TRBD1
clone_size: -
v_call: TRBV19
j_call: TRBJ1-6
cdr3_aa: CASSKTGLNSPLHF
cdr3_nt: TGTGCCAGTTCCAAGACAGGGCTGAATTCACCCCTCCACTTT

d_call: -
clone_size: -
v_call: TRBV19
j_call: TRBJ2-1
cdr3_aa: CASSRTTHNEQFF
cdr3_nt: TGTGCCAGTAGCAGGACTACTCACAATGAGCAGTTCTTC

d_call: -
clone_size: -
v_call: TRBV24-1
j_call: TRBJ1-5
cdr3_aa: CATSDSGGNQPQHF
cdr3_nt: TGTGCCACCAGTGATTCTGGAGGCAATCAGCCCCAGCATTTT

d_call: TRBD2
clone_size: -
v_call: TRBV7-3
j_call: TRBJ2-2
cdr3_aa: CASSLTPRGGLNTGELFF
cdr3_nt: TGTGCCAGCAGCTTAACCCCGCGGGGGGGATTGAACACCGGGGAGCTGTTTTTT

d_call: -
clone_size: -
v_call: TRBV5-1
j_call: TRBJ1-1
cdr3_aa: CASSFSGPPGGAFF
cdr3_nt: TGCGCCAGCAGCTTCAGCGGACCCCCGGGAGGGGCTTTCTTT

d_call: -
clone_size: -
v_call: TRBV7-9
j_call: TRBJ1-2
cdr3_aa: CASSVTPPDRISNYGYTF
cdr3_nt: TGTGCCAGCAGCGTTACCCCCCCAGACAGGATTAGTAACTATGGCTACACCTTC

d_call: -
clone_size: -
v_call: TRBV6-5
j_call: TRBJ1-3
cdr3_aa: CASRRTGTEGNTIYF
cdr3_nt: TGTGCCAGCAGACGTACAGGGACTGAGGGAAACACCATATATTTT